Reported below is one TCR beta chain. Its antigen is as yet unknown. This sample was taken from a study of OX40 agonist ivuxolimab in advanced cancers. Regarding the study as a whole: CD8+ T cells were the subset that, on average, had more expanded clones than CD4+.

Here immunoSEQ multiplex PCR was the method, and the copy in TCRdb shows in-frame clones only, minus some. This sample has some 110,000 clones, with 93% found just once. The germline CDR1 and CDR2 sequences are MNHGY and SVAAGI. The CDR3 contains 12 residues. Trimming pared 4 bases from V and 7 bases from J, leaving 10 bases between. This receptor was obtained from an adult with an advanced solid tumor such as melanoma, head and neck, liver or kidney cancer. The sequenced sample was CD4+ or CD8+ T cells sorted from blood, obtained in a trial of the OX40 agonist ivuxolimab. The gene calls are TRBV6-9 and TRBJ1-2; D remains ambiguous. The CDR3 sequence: CASSWGRGGYTF. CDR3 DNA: TGTGCCAGCAGTTGGGGTCGCGGTGGCTACACCTTC.